The 13 T cell receptor beta chains reported below all come from one sample, sequenced in a study of blood T cell repertoires in COVID-19 (dated by TCRdb to between 2020 and 2021). Library method: the immunoSEQ multiplex PCR assay. This is the immuneACCESS table as TCRdb keeps it, with only in-frame sequences that have V and J called. A part of the clones is gone; compared with another copy, unresolved V genes explain less than half, and the rest is unexplained. This sample is represented by more than 300,000 clones; about 86% of them were singletons. The ten top clones hold 0.95% to 1.5% of the sample. The sample was peripheral blood. Receptors originate from a woman in her fifties or sixties with acute or convalescent COVID-19.

This clone was seen a handful of times. This sequence joins TRBV5-1 and TRBJ1-1; D is undetermined. The CDR3 has 15 residues. V gave up 3 bases and J gave up 5 bases, with 17 bases separating them. In germline, CDR1 is SGHRS, CDR2 YFSETQ. The CDR3 nucleotides are TGCGCCAGCAGCTCTGCGGTGGAGATGTGGACTGAAGCTTTCTTT. It is translated as CASSSAVEMWTEAFF.

The J gene is TRBJ2-7, the V gene TRBV24-1; the match to TRBD2 covers 7 bases. The CDR3 is made up of 16 amino acids. V shed 4 bases and J 4 bases; nucleotides not matched to a gene: 12. Germline V gene data show CDR1 as KGHDR and CDR2 as SFDVKD. The CDR3 DNA reads TGTGCCACCAGTGACGTCCCTAGCGGCCAAGGGTACGAGCAGTACTTC. This gives the protein CATSDVPSGQGYEQYF.

This clone was seen more than once but under ten times. One junction end does not reproduce the germline sequence, and a read error may be involved. V gene TRBV7-9 combines with J gene TRBJ2-2, with 11 bases aligning to TRBD2. Per germline, CDR1 SEHNR and CDR2 FQNEAQ (reference sequence). This CDR3 is 15 amino acids long. The CDR3 nucleotides read TGTGCCAGCAGCGTAGCGGGAGGGCAGACCGGGGAGCTGTTTTTT. This gives the protein CASSVAGGQTGELFF.

There are a few counts of this clone. The chain carries TRBV6-2 or TRBV6-3 and TRBJ2-1, with D possibly TRBD2 on 5 matching bases. The CDR3 has 15 amino acids. With 4 bases removed from V and 4 bases from J, the gap between germline ends came to 14 bases. Looked up from germline, CDR1 is MNHEY and CDR2 is SVGEGT. The CDR3 protein is CASSSSSSGYNEQFF. In DNA form, the CDR3 reads TGTGCCAGCAGTTCCTCTAGCTCGGGGTACAATGAGCAGTTCTTC.

The chain employs TRBV6-5 and TRBJ1-1; 9 nucleotides match TRBD1. J was trimmed by 5 bases and V by 5 bases; bases with no gene match: 6. This CDR3 has 14 amino acids. Per germline, CDR1 MNHEY and CDR2 SVGAGI. The CDR3 DNA sequence: TGTGCCAGCAGTAACCGGGACAGGGTTACTGAAGCTTTCTTT. It is translated as CASSNRDRVTEAFF.

The V and J genes are TRBV5-1 and TRBJ2-5; weak D call: TRBD1 (5 bases). The CDR3 extends over 14 amino acids. V was pared by 0 bases and J by 2 bases, with 8 bases between. The V gene's germline CDR1 is SGHRS and CDR2 YFSETQ. CDR3 amino acids: CASSLARAQETQYF. In DNA form, the CDR3 reads TGCGCCAGCAGCTTGGCCAGGGCACAAGAGACCCAGTACTTC.

The gene calls are TRBV11-2 and TRBJ2-3; 12 bases agree with TRBD2. The V and J ends lost 1 base and 0 bases, in that order; junction bases with no gene match: 8. This CDR3 is built from 19 residues. In germline, CDR1 is SGHAT, CDR2 FQNNGV. CDR3 region: CASSLGNGLAGRSTDTQYF. The CDR3 region has the DNA TGTGCCAGCAGCTTAGGAAACGGACTAGCGGGAAGAAGCACAGATACGCAGTATTTT.

This clone showed up just a few times. The chain employs TRBV6-6 and TRBJ1-2; D is perhaps TRBD1 (5 bases). Trimming shortened V by 7 bases and J by 7 bases, and 19 bases separated the two germline ends. Germline assignment: CDR1 MNHNY and CDR2 SVGAGI (reference sequence). The CDR3 covers 14 residues. The CDR3 sequence: CASNTKTGSGGYTF. CDR3 sequence (DNA): TGTGCCAGCAACACAAAAACAGGTTCGGGTGGCTACACCTTC.

The chain carries TRBV2 and TRBJ1-2; D is undetermined. CDR1 is SNHLY and CDR2 is FYNNEI in the germline V gene. The CDR3 totals 13 residues. V was shortened by 8 bases and J by 6 bases, with 16 bases between the two germline ends. CDR3 amino acids: CASSIRREDGYTF. CDR3 sequence (DNA): TGTGCCAGCTCCATCCGAAGGGAGGATGGCTACACCTTC. Full variable domain (rest looked up from reference TRBV2 and TRBJ1-2): EPEVTQTPSHQVTQMGQEVILRCVPISNHLYFYWYRQILGQKVEFLVSFYNNEISEKSEIFDDQFSVERPDGSNFTLKIRSTKLEDSAMYFCASSIRREDGYTFGSGTRLTVV.

The chain combines TRBV19 with TRBJ1-3, with D unresolved. Trimming removed 7 bases at V and 0 bases at J, with 10 bases between. Germline V gives CDR1 LNHDA, CDR2 SQIVND (reference sequence). The CDR3 sequence is 14 residues long. CDR3 amino acids: CASKAGSSGNTIYF. The CDR3 nucleotides are TGTGCCAGTAAGGCCGGGAGCTCTGGAAACACCATATATTTT.

The V gene is TRBV10-3, the J gene TRBJ1-3; no clear D. Deletions cut 11 bases from V and 0 bases from J, with 14 bases between. The CDR3 is made up of 14 amino acids. Germline assignment: CDR1 ENHRY and CDR2 SYGVKD. CDR3: CASGTSDSGNTIYF. CDR3 bases: TGTGCCTCAGGAACATCCGACTCTGGAAACACCATATATTTT.

The chain combines TRBV19 with TRBJ2-3; possibly TRBD2 for D (5 bases). The CDR3 extends over 19 amino acids. V lost 3 bases to trimming and J lost 1 base, with 23 bases between them. In germline, CDR1 is LNHDA, CDR2 SQIVND (reference sequence). This CDR3 reads CASSIGRSRDWDGTDTQYF. CDR3 sequence (DNA): TGTGCCAGTAGTATTGGACGGTCCCGGGATTGGGATGGCACAGATACGCAGTATTTT.

The chain joins TRBV9 to TRBJ1-1; TRBD1 matches at 7 bases. Unmatched junction bases numbered 10, after V lost 6 bases and J lost 2 bases. The germline V gene has CDR1 SGDLS and CDR2 YYNGEE. CDR3 size: 15 residues. The CDR3 loop is CASTFLGTANTEAFF. The CDR3 nucleotides read TGTGCCAGCACCTTCTTGGGGACAGCCAACACTGAAGCTTTCTTT.